The present TCR beta chain was sequenced within a study of T-cell reconstitution after alpha-beta-depleted transplantation in children. General observations from the study: At day 60, the high TCRbeta diversity found in some patients originated from recipient T cells and thymic progenitors that had survived.

Trimming removed 4 bases at V and 0 bases at J, with 9 bases between. The CDR3 totals 15 residues. CDR1 and CDR2 (germline): SNHLY, FYNNEI. In the case of this clonotype: Its antigen is still unknown.

Molecular barcoding with unique molecular identifiers was used for the TCRbeta library. MiXCR was run by TCRdb on the PCR reads, yielding one entry per CDR3 protein. Counted here are more than 200,000 distinct CDR3 sequences, 20% to 30% occurring once; the ten biggest clones make up about 4.8%. The V and J genes are TRBV2 and TRBJ2-2, with D uncertain. The sample was PBMCs, mostly from graft donor cells, taken 360 days after TCRalphabeta/CD19-depleted stem cell transplant. The sequence was collected from a female patient between 2 and 15 years old who had a stem cell transplant for congenital amegakaryocytic thrombocytopenia, so the T cells may come from the graft donor. CDR3 sequence reads: CASSVRFANTGELFF. The CDR3, as DNA: TGTGCCAGCAGTGTGAGGTTCGCGAACACCGGGGAGCTGTTTTTT.